The clone carrying this TCR beta chain has more than one count but fewer than ten. In the authors' workflow: Researchers report that nucleated cell counts were estimated from reference gene primer amplification. Measured with immunoSEQ multiplex PCR; TCRdb has only the in-frame clones, and not every one. V and J calls plus clone size are reproduced from that table; the DNA served to infer D and trimming. The profile shows about 42,000 clones, roughly 92% of them singletons. This sample was taken from a study of blood T cell repertoires in COVID-19. In the study overall: Spain, Italy and the United States supplied samples that represented acute and convalescent COVID-19.

The CDR3 contains 14 residues. The V segment lost 5 bases and the J segment 7 bases; nucleotides outside the gene matches: 7. Per the germline V gene, CDR1 is MDHEN and CDR2 is SYDVKM. This receptor was obtained from a man aged 50 or older with active COVID-19. The chain uses TRBV28 and TRBJ1-2; 10 bases map to TRBD1. Sequencing was performed on peripheral blood. The CDR3 loop reads CASSLQTGGLGYTF. The CDR3 DNA sequence: TGTGCCAGCAGTCTACAGACAGGGGGCCTTGGCTACACCTTC.